This paragraph covers one T cell receptor beta chain sequence. Antigen unknown. The data belong to a study of cytomegalovirus exposure and HLA in healthy donors. On the study more broadly: Among 150 million to 200 million T cells, an earlier analysis found 117 million unique TCR beta sequences.

The study ran its PCR with 60 Vbeta and 13 Jbeta primers. Per the original data handling: In a later analysis, of tens of millions of unique beta chains, about 10 million appeared in at least two donors. Measured with immunoSEQ multiplex PCR; TCRdb has only the in-frame clones, and not every one. The V and J calls and the clone size are those of that table, but D and trimming were determined from the DNA. The sample has roughly 190,000 clones, roughly 12% seen once. Study results and limitations: Fewer N-insertions than the roughly 670-donor mean were reportedly shown by an Asian-associated ancestry cluster in a later analysis. A later analysis appeared to link common viral pathogens to several of the most significant clusters.

The TCR sequence derives from a man over 45 in good health and CMV-seropositive. Sequenced input: PBMCs.

The CDR3 DNA reads TGTGCCACCAGCGGGGGGAGCAATCAGCCCCAGCATTTT. The encoded protein is CATSGGSNQPQHF. This rearrangement joins TRBV15 to TRBJ1-5; D may be TRBD1 (5 bases). V lost 5 bases and J 1 base, leaving 6 bases between the germline ends. CDR3 length: 13 amino acids. Looked up from germline, CDR1 is LNHNV and CDR2 is YYDKDF (reference sequence).